The rows below give T cell receptor beta chains drawn from one sample of a study of CD8 T cells in ankylosing spondylitis. MiXCR was run by TCRdb on the 5' RACE reads, yielding one entry per CDR3 protein. Among some 840,000 distinct CDR3 sequences listed, 12% were seen once. Sequencing was done on a sample of blood, either unsorted or a sorted T cell fraction (not recorded which). These receptors all stem from a male donor with ankylosing spondylitis. CDR3s include the opening cysteine and the closing phenylalanine or tryptophan. A D gene is named only where the DNA matches it firmly. Rows give clone size only sometimes, using once, few, many, or a class for an expanded clone.

D gene	clone size	J gene	V gene	CDR3 DNA	CDR3 protein
TRBD1	few	TRBJ1-2	TRBV20-1	TGCAGTGCATACCGCGACAGGACAGGACGTTTTGGCTACACCTTC	CSAYRDRTGRFGYTF
TRBD2	few	TRBJ2-3	TRBV20-1	TGCAGTGCCTTTCGGGGGGGCGCAGATACGCAGTATTTT	CSAFRGGADTQYF
.	.	TRBJ1-5	TRBV18	TGTGCCAGCTCCCGGACAGCTAATGTCAATCAGCCCCAGCATTTT	CASSRTANVNQPQHF
.	few	TRBJ2-1	TRBV5-1	TGCGCCAGCAGCTTGATAGCCATCTCCTACAATGAGCAGTTCTTC	CASSLIAISYNEQFF
.	few	TRBJ2-2	TRBV30	TGTGCCTGTGGGCACCTGAACACCGGGGAGCTGTTTTTT	CACGHLNTGELFF
.	few	TRBJ1-2	TRBV20-1	TGCAGTGCTCGACATGACCAAAACTATGGCTACACCTTC	CSARHDQNYGYTF
.	.	TRBJ2-5	TRBV6-1	TGTGCCAGCAGTGGGACAGGGGGCAGACTAGCGGGGTGGAGGACCCAGTACTTC	CASSGTGGRLAGWRTQYF
TRBD1	.	TRBJ1-3	TRBV4-3	TGCGCCAGCAGCCAACTAAAGGGACAGGGAACTGGAAACACCATATATTTT	CASSQLKGQGTGNTIYF
.	many	TRBJ2-5	TRBV19	TGTGCCAGTAGTTCGTCTGGCGGGACCCAGTACTTC	CASSSSGGTQYF
.	few	TRBJ2-2	TRBV5-1	TGCGCCAGCAGCTTGAAGTCCTCGGGCGGGGAGCTGTTTTTT	CASSLKSSGGELFF
.	few	TRBJ1-2	TRBV30	TGTGCCTGGAGATTCTTTGCAGGTCCTAACTATGGCTACACCTTC	CAWRFFAGPNYGYTF
.	.	TRBJ2-2	TRBV27	TGTGCCAGCAGCTGGACCCAGGGCACCGGGGAGCTGTTTTTT	CASSWTQGTGELFF
TRBD2	.	TRBJ2-1	TRBV6-2/TRBV6-3	TGTGCCAGCAGTTACTCGATAGTGCTAGCGGGAGCTAAGCAGTTCTTC	CASSYSIVLAGAKQFF
.	many	TRBJ2-5	TRBV12-3/TRBV12-4	TGTGCCAGCAGTACAGGAGGGAACTTCCGAGAGACCCAGTACTTC	CASSTGGNFRETQYF
.	.	TRBJ2-5	TRBV20-1	TGCAGTGCTAGAGATTGGGGGGATAGCCAGGGAAGGGAGACCCAGTACTTC	CSARDWGDSQGRETQYF
.	.	TRBJ2-5	TRBV20-1	TGCAGTGCTAGGGCCATACAAGAGACCCAGTACTTC	CSARAIQETQYF
.	many	TRBJ2-6	TRBV10-3	TGTGCCATCAGTCGTAACTCTGGGGCCAACGTCCTGACTTTC	CAISRNSGANVLTF
.	few	TRBJ1-5	TRBV27	TGTGCCAGCAGTACGGTACGCGGACAGCCCCAGCATTTT	CASSTVRGQPQHF
.	few	TRBJ1-1	TRBV7-8	TGTGCCAGCAGCTTAGAGGCAGTGAGGAACACTGAAGCTTTCTTT	CASSLEAVRNTEAFF
.	many	TRBJ1-1	TRBV12-3/TRBV12-4	TGTGCCAGCAGTCCCTACAGGTTTGCTTTCTTT	CASSPYRFAFF
.	few	TRBJ2-2	TRBV10-3	TGTGCCATCAGTATCGGGGGGACAAGAAACACCGGGGAGCTGTTTTTT	CAISIGGTRNTGELFF
TRBD1	few	TRBJ1-6	TRBV5-1	TGCGCCAGCAGCTCGTCCCCACAGGGGTGGAATTCACCCCTCCACTTT	CASSSSPQGWNSPLHF
.	few	TRBJ1-2	TRBV11-3	TGTGCCAGCAGCTTTGGTGGACCGGCTAACTATGGCTACACCTTC	CASSFGGPANYGYTF
.	.	TRBJ2-2	TRBV4-3	TGCGCCAGCAGCCAAGATGGTCGGGGGAACACCGGGGAGCTGTTTTTT	CASSQDGRGNTGELFF
TRBD1	few	TRBJ1-6	TRBV5-1	TGCGCCAGCAGCTTGATCGCAGGGGGTTATAATTCACCCCTCCACTTT	CASSLIAGGYNSPLHF
.	.	TRBJ2-5	TRBV6-1	TGTGCCAGCAGGAAAGTACGGGGGTCGTACCAAGAGACCCAGTACTTC	CASRKVRGSYQETQYF
.	.	TRBJ2-1	TRBV12-3/TRBV12-4	TGTGCCAGCAGTCCCTCGAATTCGTGGACAGAAACTTTCTACAATGAGCAGTTCTTC	CASSPSNSWTETFYNEQFF
.	few	TRBJ2-7	TRBV7-2	TGTGCCAGCAGCTTACGAGAAGCTTGGTTCTACGAGCAGTACTTC	CASSLREAWFYEQYF
.	few	TRBJ2-5	TRBV6-5	TGTGCCAGCAGTTTCAATCAGGGAGAGACCCAGTACTTC	CASSFNQGETQYF
TRBD2	few	TRBJ2-7	TRBV7-2	TGTGCCAGCAGCTTAGGTAGCGGGATGGCCTACGAGCAGTACTTC	CASSLGSGMAYEQYF
TRBD2	.	TRBJ2-3	TRBV5-1	TGCGCCAGCAGCTCCTTAGCGGGAGGATACACAGATACGCAGTATTTT	CASSSLAGGYTDTQYF
.	few	TRBJ2-1	TRBV4-2	TGTGCCAGCAGCCGTGTGGCTGCCAATTACAATGAGCAGTTCTTC	CASSRVAANYNEQFF
.	few	TRBJ2-7	TRBV6-2/TRBV6-3	TGTGCCAGCAGTTACCCCAGTCAACGGGACGTTTTGGGCGAGCAGTACTTC	CASSYPSQRDVLGEQYF
.	.	TRBJ2-2	TRBV6-5	TGTGCCAGCGGGCAGGGGGGGGAGCTGTTTTTT	CASGQGGELFF
.	many	TRBJ1-1	TRBV5-1	TGCGCCAGCAGGGAAGGGATGCTTGTCAGTGAAGCTTTCTTT	CASREGMLVSEAFF
.	.	TRBJ1-2	TRBV5-1	TGCGCCAGCAGCTTGGAAGACGGAACCTTCTATGGCTACACCTTC	CASSLEDGTFYGYTF
.	few	TRBJ2-7	TRBV6-5	TGTGCCAGCAGTGCGTCGGGCGAGCAGTACTTC	CASSASGEQYF
.	many	TRBJ1-5	TRBV7-8	TGTGCCAGCAGCTCCCGGTTTGTGGGTGGCAATCAGCCCCAGCATTTT	CASSSRFVGGNQPQHF
.	many	TRBJ2-7	TRBV12-3/TRBV12-4	TGTGCCAGCAGTTTACTAGCGACATCCTACGAGCAGTACTTC	CASSLLATSYEQYF
.	few	TRBJ1-4	TRBV6-5	TGTGCCAGCAGTTACTCGCAGGGGATCTGGGAAAAACTGTTTTTT	CASSYSQGIWEKLFF
.	many	TRBJ2-3	TRBV7-9	TGTGCCAGCAGCGACGGAGGGGCGCCTAGCACAGATACGCAGTATTTT	CASSDGGAPSTDTQYF
.	many	TRBJ2-7	TRBV10-3	TGTGCCATCAGTGAGTCGATGGGGAACTCCTACGAGCAGTACTTC	CAISESMGNSYEQYF
TRBD1	many	TRBJ1-5	TRBV20-1	TGCAGTGCTGTCACAGGGGCCCTCAATCCTATGCGACAGCCCCAGCATTTT	CSAVTGALNPMRQPQHF